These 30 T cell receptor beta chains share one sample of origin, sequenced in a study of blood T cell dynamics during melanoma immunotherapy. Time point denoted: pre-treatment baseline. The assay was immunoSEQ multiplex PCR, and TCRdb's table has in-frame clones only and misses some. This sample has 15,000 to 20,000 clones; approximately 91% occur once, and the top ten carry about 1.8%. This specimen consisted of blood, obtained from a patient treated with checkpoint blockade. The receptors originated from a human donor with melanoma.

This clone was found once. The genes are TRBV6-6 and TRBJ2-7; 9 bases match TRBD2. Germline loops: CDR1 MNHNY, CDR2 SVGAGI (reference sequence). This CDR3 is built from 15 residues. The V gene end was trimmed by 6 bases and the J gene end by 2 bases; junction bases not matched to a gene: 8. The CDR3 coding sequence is TGTGCCAGCAGACGAAAGCGGGAGGTACCCTACGAGCAGTACTTC. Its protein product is CASRRKREVPYEQYF.

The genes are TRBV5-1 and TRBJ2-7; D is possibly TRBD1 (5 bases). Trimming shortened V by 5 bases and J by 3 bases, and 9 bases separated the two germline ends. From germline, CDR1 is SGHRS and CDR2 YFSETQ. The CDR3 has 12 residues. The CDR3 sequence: CASSGQGYEQYF. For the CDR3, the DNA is TGCGCCAGCAGTGGACAAGGCTACGAGCAGTACTTC.

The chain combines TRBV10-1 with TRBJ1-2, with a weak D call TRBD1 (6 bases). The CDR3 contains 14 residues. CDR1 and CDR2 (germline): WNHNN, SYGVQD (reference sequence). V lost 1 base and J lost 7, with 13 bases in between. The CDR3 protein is CASSEFSRGPGYTF. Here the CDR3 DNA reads TGCGCCAGCAGTGAGTTCTCCAGGGGCCCTGGCTACACCTTC.

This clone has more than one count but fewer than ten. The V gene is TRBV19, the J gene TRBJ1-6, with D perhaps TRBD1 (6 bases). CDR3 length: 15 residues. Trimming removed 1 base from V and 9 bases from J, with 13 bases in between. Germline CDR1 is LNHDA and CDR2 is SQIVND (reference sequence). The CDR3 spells CASSIGDIVGSPLHF. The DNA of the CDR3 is TGTGCCAGTAGTATAGGGGACATTGTGGGTTCACCCCTCCACTTT. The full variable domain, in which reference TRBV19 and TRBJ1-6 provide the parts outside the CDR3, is DGGITQSPKYLFRKEGQNVTLSCEQNLNHDAMYWYRQDPGQGLRLIYYSQIVNDFQKGDIAEGYSVSREKKESFPLTVTSAQKNPTAFYLCASSIGDIVGSPLHFGNGTRLTVT.

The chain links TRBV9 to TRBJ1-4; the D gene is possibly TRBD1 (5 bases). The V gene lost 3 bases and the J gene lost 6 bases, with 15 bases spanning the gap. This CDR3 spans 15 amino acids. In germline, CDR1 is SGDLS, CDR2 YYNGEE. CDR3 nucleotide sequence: TGTGCCAGCAGCGAAAAGGGACTCTCGGATGAAAAACTGTTTTTT. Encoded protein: CASSEKGLSDEKLFF. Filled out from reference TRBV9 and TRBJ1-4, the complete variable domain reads DSGVTQTPKHLITATGQRVTLRCSPRSGDLSVYWYQQSLDQGLQFLIQYYNGEERAKGNILERFSAQQFPDLHSELNLSSLELGDSALYFCASSEKGLSDEKLFFGSGTQLSVL.

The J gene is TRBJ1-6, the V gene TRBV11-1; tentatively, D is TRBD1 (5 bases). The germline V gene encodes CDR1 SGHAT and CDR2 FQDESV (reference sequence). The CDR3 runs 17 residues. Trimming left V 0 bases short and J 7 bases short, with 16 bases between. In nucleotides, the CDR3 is TGTGCCAGCAGCTTAGCCTCCGGGACTGTCCCCAATTCACCCCTCCACTTT. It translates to CASSLASGTVPNSPLHF.

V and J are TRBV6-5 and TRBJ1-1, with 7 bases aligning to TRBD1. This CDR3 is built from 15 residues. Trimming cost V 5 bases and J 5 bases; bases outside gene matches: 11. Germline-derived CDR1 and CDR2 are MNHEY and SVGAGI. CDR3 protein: CASSRSGTVVTEAFF. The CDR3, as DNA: TGTGCCAGCAGTCGAAGCGGGACAGTGGTAACTGAAGCTTTCTTT.

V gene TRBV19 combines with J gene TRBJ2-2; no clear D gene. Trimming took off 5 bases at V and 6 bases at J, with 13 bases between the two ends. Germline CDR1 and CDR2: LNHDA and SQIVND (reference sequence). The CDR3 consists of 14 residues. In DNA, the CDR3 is TGTGCCAGTAGTCCCCGGATCTCCCCCGGGGAGCTGTTTTTT. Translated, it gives CASSPRISPGELFF.

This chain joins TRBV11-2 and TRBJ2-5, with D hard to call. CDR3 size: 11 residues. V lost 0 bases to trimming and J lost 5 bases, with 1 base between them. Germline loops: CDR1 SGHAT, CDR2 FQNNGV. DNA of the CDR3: TGTGCCAGCAGCTTAGAGGAGACCCAGTACTTC. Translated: CASSLEETQYF.

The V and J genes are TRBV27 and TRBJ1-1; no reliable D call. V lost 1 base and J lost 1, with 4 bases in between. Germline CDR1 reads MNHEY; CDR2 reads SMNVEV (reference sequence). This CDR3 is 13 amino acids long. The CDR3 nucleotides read TGTGCCAGCAGTTTATGGGGGAACACTGAAGCTTTCTTT. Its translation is CASSLWGNTEAFF.

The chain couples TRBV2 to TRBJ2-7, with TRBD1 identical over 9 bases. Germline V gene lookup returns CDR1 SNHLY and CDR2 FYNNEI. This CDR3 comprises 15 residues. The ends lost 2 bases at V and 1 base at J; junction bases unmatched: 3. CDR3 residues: CASSEWGTGSYEQYF. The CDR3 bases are TGTGCCAGCAGTGAATGGGGGACAGGGTCCTACGAGCAGTACTTC.

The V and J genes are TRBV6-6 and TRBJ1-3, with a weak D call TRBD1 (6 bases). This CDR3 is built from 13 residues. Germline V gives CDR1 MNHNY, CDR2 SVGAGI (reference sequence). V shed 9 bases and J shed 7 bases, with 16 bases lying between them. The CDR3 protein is CASTVNQGNTIYF. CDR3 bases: TGTGCCAGTACCGTGAATCAGGGGAACACCATATATTTT.

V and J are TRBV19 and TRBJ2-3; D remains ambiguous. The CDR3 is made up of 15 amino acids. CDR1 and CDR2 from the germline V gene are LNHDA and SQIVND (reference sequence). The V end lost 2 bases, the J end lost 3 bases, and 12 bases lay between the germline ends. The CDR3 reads CASSIPHHGTDTQYF. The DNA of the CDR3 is TGTGCCAGTAGTATACCCCACCATGGGACAGATACGCAGTATTTT. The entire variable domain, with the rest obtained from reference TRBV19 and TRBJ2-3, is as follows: DGGITQSPKYLFRKEGQNVTLSCEQNLNHDAMYWYRQDPGQGLRLIYYSQIVNDFQKGDIAEGYSVSREKKESFPLTVTSAQKNPTAFYLCASSIPHHGTDTQYFGPGTRLTVL.

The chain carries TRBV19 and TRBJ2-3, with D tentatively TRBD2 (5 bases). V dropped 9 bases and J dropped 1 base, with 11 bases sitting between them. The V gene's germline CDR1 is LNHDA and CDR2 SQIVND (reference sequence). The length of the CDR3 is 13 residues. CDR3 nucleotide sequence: TGTGCCAGCCTAGTGGGAGGCACAGATACGCAGTATTTT. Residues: CASLVGGTDTQYF.

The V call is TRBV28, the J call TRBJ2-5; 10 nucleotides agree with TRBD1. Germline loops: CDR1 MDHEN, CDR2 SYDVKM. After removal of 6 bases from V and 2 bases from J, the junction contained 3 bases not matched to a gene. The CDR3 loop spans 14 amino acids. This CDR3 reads CASRVGQGQETQYF. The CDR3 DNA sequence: TGTGCCAGCAGGGTGGGACAGGGGCAAGAGACCCAGTACTTC.

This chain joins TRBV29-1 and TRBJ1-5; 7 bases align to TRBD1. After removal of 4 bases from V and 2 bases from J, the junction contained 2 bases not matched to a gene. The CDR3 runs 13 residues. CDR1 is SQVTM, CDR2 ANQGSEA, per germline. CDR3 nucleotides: TGCAGCGTTGGACAGGGAGGCAATCAGCCCCAGCATTTT. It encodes CSVGQGGNQPQHF.

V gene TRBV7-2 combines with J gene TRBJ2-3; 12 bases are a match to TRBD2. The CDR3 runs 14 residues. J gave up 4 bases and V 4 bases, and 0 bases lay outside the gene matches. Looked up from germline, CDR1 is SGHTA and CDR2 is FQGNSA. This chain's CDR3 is CASSSSGGADTQYF. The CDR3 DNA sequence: TGTGCCAGCAGCTCTAGCGGGGGGGCAGATACGCAGTATTTT.

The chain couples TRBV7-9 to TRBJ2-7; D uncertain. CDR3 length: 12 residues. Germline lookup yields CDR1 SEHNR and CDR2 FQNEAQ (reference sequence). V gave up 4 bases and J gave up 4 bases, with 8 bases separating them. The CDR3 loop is CASSSQEYEQYF. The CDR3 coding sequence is TGTGCCAGCAGCTCTCAGGAGTACGAGCAGTACTTC.

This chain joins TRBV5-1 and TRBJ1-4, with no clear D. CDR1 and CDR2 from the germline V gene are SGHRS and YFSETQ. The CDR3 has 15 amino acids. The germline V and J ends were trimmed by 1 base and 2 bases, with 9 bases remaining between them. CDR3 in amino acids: CASSLQAATNEKLFF. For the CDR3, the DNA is TGCGCCAGCAGCTTGCAGGCTGCCACTAATGAAAAACTGTTTTTT. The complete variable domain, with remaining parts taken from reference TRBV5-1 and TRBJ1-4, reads KAGVTQTPRYLIKTRGQQVTLSCSPISGHRSVSWYQQTPGQGLQFLFEYFSETQRNKGNFPGRFSGRQFSNSRSEMNVSTLELGDSALYLCASSLQAATNEKLFFGSGTQLSVL.

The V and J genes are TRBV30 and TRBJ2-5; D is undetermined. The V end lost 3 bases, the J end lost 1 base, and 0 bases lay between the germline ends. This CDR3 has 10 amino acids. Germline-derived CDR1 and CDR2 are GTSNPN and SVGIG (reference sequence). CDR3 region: CAWSQETQYF. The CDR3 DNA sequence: TGTGCCTGGAGCCAAGAGACCCAGTACTTC.

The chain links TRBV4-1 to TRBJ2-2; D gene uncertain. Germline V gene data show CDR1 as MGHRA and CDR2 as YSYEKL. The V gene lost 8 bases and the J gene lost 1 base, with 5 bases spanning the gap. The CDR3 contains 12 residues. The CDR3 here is CASSGNTGELFF. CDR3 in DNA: TGCGCCAGCTCAGGGAACACCGGGGAGCTGTTTTTT.

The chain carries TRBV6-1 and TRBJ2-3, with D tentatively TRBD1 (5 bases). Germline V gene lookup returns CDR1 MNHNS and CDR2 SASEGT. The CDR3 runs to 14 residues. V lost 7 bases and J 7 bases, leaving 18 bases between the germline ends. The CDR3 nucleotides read TGTGCCAGCAAGGGGCGGCATGGAGCCCATACGCAGTATTTT. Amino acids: CASKGRHGAHTQYF.

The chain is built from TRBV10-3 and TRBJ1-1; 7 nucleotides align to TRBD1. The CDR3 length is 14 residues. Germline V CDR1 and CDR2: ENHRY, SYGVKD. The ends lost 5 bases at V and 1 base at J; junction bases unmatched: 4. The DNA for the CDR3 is TGTGCCATCAGTAGGGGGACAGAGAACACTGAAGCTTTCTTT. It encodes CAISRGTENTEAFF.

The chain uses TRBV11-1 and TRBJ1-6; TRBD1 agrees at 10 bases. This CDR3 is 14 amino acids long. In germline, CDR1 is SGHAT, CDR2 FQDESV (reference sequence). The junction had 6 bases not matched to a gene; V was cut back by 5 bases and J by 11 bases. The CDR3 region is CASSHDRGPAPLHF. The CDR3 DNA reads TGTGCCAGCAGCCATGACAGGGGGCCGGCACCCCTCCACTTT.

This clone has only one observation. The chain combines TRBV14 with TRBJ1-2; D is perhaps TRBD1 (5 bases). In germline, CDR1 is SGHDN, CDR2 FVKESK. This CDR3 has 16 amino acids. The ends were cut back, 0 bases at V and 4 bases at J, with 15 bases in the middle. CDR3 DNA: TGTGCCAGCAGCCAAGATAGGGGACTCCTCGGCTATGGCTACACCTTC. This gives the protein CASSQDRGLLGYGYTF.

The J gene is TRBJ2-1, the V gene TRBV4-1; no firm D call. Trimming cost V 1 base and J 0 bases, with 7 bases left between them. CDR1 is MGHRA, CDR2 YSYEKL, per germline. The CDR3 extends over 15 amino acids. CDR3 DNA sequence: TGCGCCAGCAGCCAAGCCCTAGTCTCCTACAATGAGCAGTTCTTC. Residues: CASSQALVSYNEQFF.

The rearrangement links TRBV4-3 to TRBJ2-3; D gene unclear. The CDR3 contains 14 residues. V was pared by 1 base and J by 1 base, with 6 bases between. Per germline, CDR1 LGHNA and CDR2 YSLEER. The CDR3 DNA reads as TGCGCCAGCAGCCAAGCTTTAGGCACAGATACGCAGTATTTT. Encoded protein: CASSQALGTDTQYF.

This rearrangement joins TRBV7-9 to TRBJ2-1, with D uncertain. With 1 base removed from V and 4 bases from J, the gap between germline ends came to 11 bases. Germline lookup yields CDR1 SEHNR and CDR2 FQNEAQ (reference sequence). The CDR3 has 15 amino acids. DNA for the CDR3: TGTGCCAGCAGCTTAGATGCCGGGTCTTACAATGAGCAGTTCTTC. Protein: CASSLDAGSYNEQFF.

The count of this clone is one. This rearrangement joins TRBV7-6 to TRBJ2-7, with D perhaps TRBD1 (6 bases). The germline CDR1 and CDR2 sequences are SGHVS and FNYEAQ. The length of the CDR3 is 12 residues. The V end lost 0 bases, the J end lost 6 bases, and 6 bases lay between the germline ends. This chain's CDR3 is CASSLAGAEQYF. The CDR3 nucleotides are TGTGCCAGCAGCTTAGCGGGGGCCGAGCAGTACTTC.

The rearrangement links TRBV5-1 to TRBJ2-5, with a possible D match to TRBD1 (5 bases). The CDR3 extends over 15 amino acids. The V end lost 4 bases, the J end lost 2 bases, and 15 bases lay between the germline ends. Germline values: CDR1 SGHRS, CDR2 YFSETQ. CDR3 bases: TGCGCCAGCAGCCTTGTTGGGGCTGGGCAAGAGACCCAGTACTTC. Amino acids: CASSLVGAGQETQYF.